This T cell receptor (beta chain) was identified in a study of cytomegalovirus exposure and HLA in healthy donors. The study, taken as a whole, reports: The study labeled around 160 TCR beta chains cytomegalovirus-associated. Reports showed the classifier diagnosing cytomegalovirus status with high specificity and sensitivity.

Per the germline V gene, CDR1 is KGHSH and CDR2 is LQKENI. Between the trimmed V and J ends, which lost 3 bases and 9 bases, there was a span of 12 bases. The CDR3 sequence is 13 residues long. Vbeta (60) and Jbeta (13) primers were used in the PCR. Sequenced by immunoSEQ multiplex PCR; TCRdb stores in-frame clones only, minus some. Of roughly 120,000 clones detected, 73% appear once; the ten largest clones hold approximately 4.3%. As concerns this clone: The target antigen is unknown.

The receptor's source is a man in his fifties or sixties in good health and CMV-seropositive. Sample: PBMCs. The chain carries TRBV18 and TRBJ2-1; D remains ambiguous. This CDR3 reads CASSPSLATEQFF. The DNA for the CDR3 is TGTGCCAGCTCACCGTCATTAGCAACTGAGCAGTTCTTC.